This TCR beta chain was profiled in a study of T cells after posttransplantation cyclophosphamide. Regarding the study as a whole: Tissue-infiltrating T cells from skin or gut overlapped little with blood T cells. Donor-recipient repertoire similarity was low at 1-2 months, rising over year one. After PTCy, TRB diversity resembled that of CNI/methotrexate controls.

Only in-frame clones appear in the TCRdb table, and some are missing; sequencing was by immunoSEQ multiplex PCR. The specimen gives approximately 10,000 clones without singletons; the ten biggest hold approximately 26%. Cyclophosphamide on days +3 and +4 followed busulfan-fludarabine conditioning and a marrow graft. In this sample, this clone turned up many times. Its specificity is unknown. The source of this sequence is a female patient aged 35 to 55 who received an allogeneic stem cell transplant from a related donor, was CMV-positive, and had no GVHD. The graft donor may have contributed some T cells. The sequences come from PBMCs, collected after allogeneic stem cell transplant with posttransplant cyclophosphamide.

Here the CDR3 DNA reads TGTGCCAGCAGCCCCGGGACAACCTACAATGAGCAGTTCTTC. It encodes CASSPGTTYNEQFF. J is TRBJ2-1 and V is TRBV7-3; D might be TRBD1 (6 bases). The V and J ends lost 5 bases and 2 bases respectively, with 10 bases between them. The germline gives CDR1 SGHTA, CDR2 FQGTGA. This CDR3 has 14 residues.